Only one count was recorded for the clone carrying this TCR beta chain. The sample belongs to a study of blood T cell repertoires in COVID-19. How the authors handled the data: For nucleated cells, counts were estimated from reference gene primer amplification. Sequenced by immunoSEQ multiplex PCR; TCRdb stores in-frame clones only, minus some. The DNA gave D and trimming, while V, J and clone size come from that table. Of about 39,000 clones listed, roughly 92% are singletons. This CDR3 is built from 13 residues. In germline, CDR1 is LNHDA, CDR2 SQIVND (reference sequence). The germline V and J ends were trimmed by 5 bases and 6 bases, with 13 bases remaining between them.

This TCR derives from a man in his fifties or sixties with active COVID-19. The chain is built from TRBV19 and TRBJ1-2; D is perhaps TRBD1 (5 bases). Sequencing was performed on peripheral blood. The CDR3 DNA reads TGTGCCAGTAGTTTCAACCAGGGAAATGGCTACACCTTC. Protein sequence: CASSFNQGNGYTF.